The next 11 T cell receptor beta chains were all read from a single sample in a study of low-dose radiotherapy and immunotherapy resistance in tumors (dated by TCRdb to 2021 to 2024). Reads for this sample came from an Illumina HiSeq 2500. First-strand cDNA was synthesized using Superscript III and a set of TRAV- and TRBV-specific primers, so that both TCRalpha and TCRbeta chains were covered. TCRs were amplified with Phusion for about 20 PCR cycles using a constant-region primer together with the adapter attached to the V primers. The public reads were quality trimmed at Q25 with fastp and then assembled into clones with MiXCR by TCRdb, keeping productive beta chains. Each record represents a unique CDR3 protein, reported with the most common genes and DNA among its rows. The sample profile shows roughly 90,000 distinct CDR3 sequences; about 20% of them were found once. Around 13% of the sample lies in the top ten.

The time point label for this specimen denotes: after trial treatment. Explained via the paper, the treatment or condition label denotes: LDRT plus nivolumab, ipilimumab, low-dose cyclophosphamide and aspirin (RACIN trial). This sample comprised PBMCs, obtained after low-dose radiotherapy plus immunotherapy. The receptors here all came from a female donor with ovarian cancer.

V usage is TRBV5-4 and J usage is TRBJ1-5; TRBD1 agrees at 10 bases. CDR1 SGHNT and CDR2 YYREEE come from the germline V gene (reference sequence). The trim removed 4 bases at V and 2 bases at J, leaving 9 bases unmatched. This CDR3 has 17 amino acids. This CDR3 reads CASSRGTGARGNQPQHF. For the CDR3, the DNA is TGTGCCAGCAGCCGGGGGACAGGGGCCAGGGGCAATCAGCCCCAGCATTTT. The full variable domain, in which reference TRBV5-4 and TRBJ1-5 provide the parts outside the CDR3, is ETGVTQSPTHLIKTRGQQVTLRCSSQSGHNTVSWYQQALGQGPQFIFQYYREEENGRGNFPPRFSGLQFPNYSSELNVNALELDDSALYLCASSRGTGARGNQPQHFGDGTRLSIL.

This clonotype showed up many times. V is TRBV2 and J is TRBJ1-3; D is uncertain. Germline V CDR1 and CDR2: SNHLY, FYNNEI. The CDR3 is 14 residues long. Trimming took 6 bases from V and 6 from J, leaving 15 bases between them. Here the CDR3 DNA reads TGTGCCAGCAGCCTTACCGCTTTTTTAAACACCATATATTTT. It encodes CASSLTAFLNTIYF.

In this sample, this clonotype turned up many times. CDR3 in DNA: TGTGCCAAGCTGGGACAGCAAGAGACCCAGTACTTC. Translation gives CAKLGQQETQYF. The chain employs TRBV28 and TRBJ2-5, with 7 bases that match TRBD1. V was pared by 10 bases and J by 2 bases, with 4 bases of the junction left unmatched. Per germline, CDR1 MDHEN and CDR2 SYDVKM. This CDR3 spans 12 amino acids.

This clonotype has a count of ten or more. The chain recombines TRBV20-1 with TRBJ1-2; 7 nucleotides line up with TRBD1. The CDR3 runs 14 residues. The germline V gene encodes CDR1 DFQATT and CDR2 SNEGSKA (reference sequence). Unmatched junction bases numbered 11, after V lost 2 bases and J lost 8 bases. CDR3 region: CSARSWDSNHGYTF. CDR3 DNA: TGCAGTGCTAGAAGTTGGGACAGCAACCACGGCTACACCTTC.

This clonotype has a count of ten or more. The CDR3 loop reads CASSQGQGAYEQYF. CDR3 DNA sequence: TGTGCCAGCAGCCAGGGACAGGGGGCGTACGAGCAGTACTTC. This chain connects TRBV9 to TRBJ2-7, with 12 bases aligning to TRBD1. V trimming: 4 bases; J trimming: 4 bases; junction bases outside the gene matches: 3. CDR1 SGDLS and CDR2 YYNGEE come from the germline V gene. CDR3 length: 14 residues.

This chain joins TRBV10-3 and TRBJ2-7; 10 bases are a match to TRBD1. V dropped 10 bases and J dropped 6; count of bases not matched to a gene: 18. Germline CDR1 reads ENHRY; CDR2 reads SYGVKD. The CDR3 consists of 16 residues. This chain's CDR3 is CATTRTGGSEAPEQYF. DNA for the CDR3: TGTGCCACTACAAGGACAGGGGGAAGTGAGGCCCCCGAGCAGTACTTC.

In this sample, this clonotype turned up once. The chain joins TRBV27 to TRBJ2-1, with TRBD2 identical over 10 bases. J lost 6 bases, V lost 6 bases, and 5 bases had no gene match. This CDR3 has 14 residues. Germline loops: CDR1 MNHEY, CDR2 SMNVEV (reference sequence). In DNA, the CDR3 is TGTGCCAGCAGGCTTAGCGGGGGGCCCAATGAGCAGTTCTTC. It yields the protein CASRLSGGPNEQFF.

In its sample, this clonotype is large. The chain joins TRBV5-6 to TRBJ2-2; no firm D call. V was pared by 2 bases and J by 1 base, with 3 bases between. The CDR3 has 13 residues. Looked up from germline, CDR1 is SGHDT and CDR2 is YYEEEE. This chain's CDR3 is CASSLQNTGELFF. In DNA, the CDR3 is TGTGCCAGCAGCTTACAGAACACCGGGGAGCTGTTTTTT.

The sample holds a few counts of this clonotype. The rearrangement links TRBV5-1 to TRBJ2-1; 10 positions match TRBD1. Germline CDR1 and CDR2: SGHRS and YFSETQ. V lost 5 bases, J lost 4 bases, and 12 bases stayed unmatched. The CDR3 totals 17 residues. This chain's CDR3 is CASRGQGPGVAYNEQFF. The CDR3 DNA reads TGCGCCAGCAGGGGACAGGGGCCGGGGGTCGCGTACAATGAGCAGTTCTTC. The full variable domain, with the rest looked up from reference TRBV5-1 and TRBJ2-1, is KAGVTQTPRYLIKTRGQQVTLSCSPISGHRSVSWYQQTPGQGLQFLFEYFSETQRNKGNFPGRFSGRQFSNSRSEMNVSTLELGDSALYLCASRGQGPGVAYNEQFFGPGTRLTVL.

This clonotype occurred many times. The chain combines TRBV3-1 with TRBJ2-2, with 11 bases that match TRBD2. The CDR3 has 18 residues. Germline CDR1 is LGHDT and CDR2 is YNNKEL (reference sequence). J was trimmed by 5 bases and V by 2 bases; bases with no gene match: 10. The CDR3 nucleotides are TGTGCCAGCAGCCAACCTAGCGGGGGGATGGGCCTGACCGGGGAGCTGTTTTTT. Translated: CASSQPSGGMGLTGELFF. Filled out from reference TRBV3-1 and TRBJ2-2, the complete variable domain reads DTAVSQTPKYLVTQMGNDKSIKCEQNLGHDTMYWYKQDSKKFLKIMFSYNNKELIINETVPNRFSPKSPDKAHLNLHINSLELGDSAVYFCASSQPSGGMGLTGELFFGEGSRLTVL.

There are many counts of this clonotype. The V gene is TRBV28, the J gene TRBJ1-5; perhaps TRBD1 as D (6 bases). CDR1 is MDHEN and CDR2 is SYDVKM in the germline V gene. The CDR3 is 13 amino acids. V lost 7 bases to trimming and J lost 3 bases, with 10 bases between them. The CDR3 DNA is TGTGCCAGCACAGGGGTTAACAATCAGCCCCAGCATTTT. Translating it yields CASTGVNNQPQHF.